Following are 16 T cell receptor beta chains from one sample sequenced in a study of blood T cell repertoires in COVID-19. This table comes from immunoSEQ multiplex PCR, and its TCRdb copy is limited to in-frame clones, with some not included. The sample comprises around 280,000 clones, about 90% of which are singletons, and 2% to 2.5% rests with the top ten. What was sequenced was peripheral blood. These receptors were collected from a woman aged 50 to 60 who had recovered from COVID-19.

The V call is TRBV28, the J call TRBJ1-4; 8 bases are shared with TRBD1. This CDR3 has 10 residues. The trim removed 10 bases at V and 12 bases at J, leaving 4 bases unmatched. Per germline, CDR1 MDHEN and CDR2 SYDVKM. The CDR3, as DNA: TGTGCCACCGGACAGGGACAACTGTTTTTT. Its translation: CATGQGQLFF.

This chain links TRBV19 with TRBJ2-2; 8 nucleotides line up with TRBD1. Trimming removed 5 bases from V and 0 bases from J; junction bases left unmatched: 5. Germline-derived CDR1 and CDR2 are LNHDA and SQIVND (reference sequence). CDR3 length: 16 amino acids. CDR3 region: CASSGPGQANTGELFF. DNA of the CDR3: TGTGCCAGTAGTGGTCCGGGACAGGCGAACACCGGGGAGCTGTTTTTT.

The chain recombines TRBV5-6 with TRBJ2-3, with D perhaps TRBD1 (6 bases). The CDR3 has 14 amino acids. Germline V gene sequence: CDR1 SGHDT, CDR2 YYEEEE. V lost 1 base, J lost 5 bases, and 11 bases lay in between. CDR3: CASSLMGAQDTQYF. The CDR3 DNA reads TGTGCCAGCAGCTTGATGGGGGCGCAAGATACGCAGTATTTT.

The chain links TRBV7-8 to TRBJ2-7; 9 positions agree with TRBD1. CDR3 length equals 17 residues. Germline CDR1 SGHVS, CDR2 FQNEAQ. J lost 1 base, V lost 3 bases, and 10 bases had no gene match. This chain's CDR3 is CASSFTASGQGSYEQYF. DNA for the CDR3: TGTGCCAGCAGCTTTACTGCCTCGGGACAGGGTTCCTACGAGCAGTACTTC.

In its sample, this clone was seen once. V gene TRBV4-3 combines with J gene TRBJ2-1, with D tentatively TRBD2 (5 bases). Deletions cut 0 bases from V and 7 bases from J, with 10 bases between. This CDR3 contains 14 residues. CDR1 is LGHNA, CDR2 YSLEER, per germline. DNA for the CDR3: TGCGCCAGCAGCCAAGATTGGACTCGAAATGAGCAGTTCTTC. This codes for CASSQDWTRNEQFF.

The J gene is TRBJ2-1, the V gene TRBV6-1, with 10 nucleotides matching TRBD2. Unmatched junction bases numbered 3, after V lost 1 base and J lost 3 bases. Germline-derived CDR1 and CDR2 are MNHNS and SASEGT. The CDR3 sequence is 16 residues long. The CDR3 loop reads CASSEELAGYYNEQFF. The DNA of the CDR3 is TGTGCCAGCAGTGAAGAACTAGCGGGGTACTACAATGAGCAGTTCTTC.

This clone was observed many times. V and J are TRBV11-1 and TRBJ2-7, with 7 nucleotides matching TRBD1. J gave up 3 bases and V 5 bases, and 7 bases lay outside the gene matches. CDR1 and CDR2 from the germline V gene are SGHAT and FQDESV (reference sequence). The CDR3 consists of 14 residues. The CDR3 sequence is CASSRRTGIYEQYF. CDR3 DNA: TGTGCCAGCAGCCGCCGGACAGGAATCTACGAGCAGTACTTC.

The chain links TRBV7-9 to TRBJ1-1; a possible D gene is TRBD1 (5 bases). This CDR3 region has 15 residues. V shed 1 base and J shed 4 bases, with 13 bases lying between them. Germline lookup yields CDR1 SEHNR and CDR2 FQNEAQ (reference sequence). CDR3 residues: CASSLETGGATEAFF. The CDR3 nucleotides read TGTGCCAGCAGCTTAGAAACAGGAGGGGCCACTGAAGCTTTCTTT.

The rearrangement joins TRBV7-2 to TRBJ2-7; the D gene is possibly TRBD1 (5 bases). V lost 1 base, J lost 5 bases, and 12 bases lay in between. CDR3 length equals 14 residues. Germline lookup yields CDR1 SGHTA and CDR2 FQGNSA. In nucleotides, the CDR3 is TGTGCCAGCAGCTTAGAGTACAGGTACCACGAGCAGTACTTC. Translation: CASSLEYRYHEQYF.

This clone is a singleton in its sample. The rearrangement joins TRBV25-1 to TRBJ1-1; D might be TRBD1 (6 bases). The ends were cut back, 4 bases at V and 5 bases at J, with 17 bases in the middle. This CDR3 has 15 amino acids. CDR1 is MGHDK and CDR2 is SYGVNS in the germline V gene. CDR3 residues: CASSGGGRGVTEAFF. As DNA, the CDR3 is TGTGCCAGCAGTGGGGGGGGCAGAGGAGTTACTGAAGCTTTCTTT.

The chain uses TRBV5-1 and TRBJ1-4, with D tentatively TRBD1 (5 bases). The CDR3 extends over 14 amino acids. The germline CDR1 and CDR2 sequences are SGHRS and YFSETQ. V was clipped by 1 base and J by 7 bases, with 11 bases between them. The CDR3 DNA reads as TGCGCCAGCAGCTTGATGACAGATAGTGAAAAACTGTTTTTT. This encodes CASSLMTDSEKLFF.

The chain recombines TRBV19 with TRBJ2-2; 11 positions agree with TRBD1. The CDR3 has 14 residues. Unmatched junction bases numbered 2, after V lost 9 bases and J lost 2 bases. Germline V gene data show CDR1 as LNHDA and CDR2 as SQIVND (reference sequence). The CDR3 spells CASRTGGNTGELFF. As DNA, the CDR3 is TGTGCCAGCAGGACAGGGGGCAACACCGGGGAGCTGTTTTTT.

The chain recombines TRBV25-1 with TRBJ1-4; TRBD1 aligns across 10 bases. V was pared by 3 bases and J by 0 bases, with 7 bases of the junction left unmatched. CDR1 is MGHDK and CDR2 is SYGVNS in the germline V gene. The CDR3 is 18 amino acids. In DNA, the CDR3 is TGTGCCAGCAGTGACCTCAGGGACAGGGGAACAACTAATGAAAAACTGTTTTTT. It specifies CASSDLRDRGTTNEKLFF.

The chain employs TRBV27 and TRBJ2-1; D possibly corresponds to TRBD1 (5 bases). With 7 bases removed from V and 5 bases from J, the gap between germline ends came to 9 bases. Germline V lookup: CDR1 MNHEY, CDR2 SMNVEV (reference sequence). This CDR3 has 12 amino acids. The DNA of the CDR3 is TGTGCCAGCAAGACAGAAAACAATGAGCAGTTCTTC. This encodes CASKTENNEQFF.

The J gene is TRBJ2-5, the V gene TRBV20-1; TRBD1 or TRBD2 may be the D gene (6 bases each). In germline, CDR1 is DFQATT, CDR2 SNEGSKA (reference sequence). The CDR3 totals 13 residues. Trimming left V 3 bases short and J 1 base short, with 9 bases between. CDR3 DNA sequence: TGCAGTGCTAGTGAGGGGGGCCAAGAGACCCAGTACTTC. This sequence encodes CSASEGGQETQYF.

The chain joins TRBV30 to TRBJ2-5, with D perhaps matching TRBD2 (5 bases). CDR1 and CDR2 (germline): GTSNPN, SVGIG (reference sequence). The CDR3 is 14 amino acids. Trimming pared 2 bases from V and 5 bases from J, leaving 15 bases between. This chain's CDR3 is CAWSPGAPGETQYF. The CDR3 region has the DNA TGTGCCTGGAGTCCTGGCGCTCCGGGGGAGACCCAGTACTTC.